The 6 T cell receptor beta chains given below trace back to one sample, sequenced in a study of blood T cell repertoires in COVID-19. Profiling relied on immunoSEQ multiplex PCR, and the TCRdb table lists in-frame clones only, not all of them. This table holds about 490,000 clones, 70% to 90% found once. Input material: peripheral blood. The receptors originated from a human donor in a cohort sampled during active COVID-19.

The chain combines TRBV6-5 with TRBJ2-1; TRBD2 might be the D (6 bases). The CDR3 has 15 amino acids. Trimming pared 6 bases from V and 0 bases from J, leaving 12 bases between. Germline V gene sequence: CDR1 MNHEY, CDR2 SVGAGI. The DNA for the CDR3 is TGTGCCAGCAGCCGGGACTCACTCTCCTACAATGAGCAGTTCTTC. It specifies CASSRDSLSYNEQFF.

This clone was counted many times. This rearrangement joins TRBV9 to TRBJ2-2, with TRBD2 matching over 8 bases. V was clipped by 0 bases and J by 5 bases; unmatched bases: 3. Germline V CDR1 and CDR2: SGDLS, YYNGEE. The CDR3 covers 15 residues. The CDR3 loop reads CASSVDPSGTGELFF. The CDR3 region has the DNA TGTGCCAGCAGCGTAGACCCTAGCGGGACCGGGGAGCTGTTTTTT. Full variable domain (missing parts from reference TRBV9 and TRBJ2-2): DSGVTQTPKHLITATGQRVTLRCSPRSGDLSVYWYQQSLDQGLQFLIQYYNGEERAKGNILERFSAQQFPDLHSELNLSSLELGDSALYFCASSVDPSGTGELFFGEGSRLTVL.

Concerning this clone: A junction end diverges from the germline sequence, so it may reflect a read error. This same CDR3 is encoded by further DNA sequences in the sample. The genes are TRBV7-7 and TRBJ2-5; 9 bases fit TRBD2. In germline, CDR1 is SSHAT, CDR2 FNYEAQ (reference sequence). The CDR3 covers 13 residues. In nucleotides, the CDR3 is TGTGCTAGCAGCTTAGCGGGAGCGGAGACCCAGTACTTC. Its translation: CASSLAGAETQYF.

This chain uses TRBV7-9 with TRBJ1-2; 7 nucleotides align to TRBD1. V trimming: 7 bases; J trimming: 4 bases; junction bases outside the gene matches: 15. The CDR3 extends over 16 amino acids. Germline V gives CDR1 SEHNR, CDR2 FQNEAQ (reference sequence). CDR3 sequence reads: CASTLNGDRSLYGYTF. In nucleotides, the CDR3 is TGTGCCAGCACCCTAAATGGGGACAGATCACTCTATGGCTACACCTTC.

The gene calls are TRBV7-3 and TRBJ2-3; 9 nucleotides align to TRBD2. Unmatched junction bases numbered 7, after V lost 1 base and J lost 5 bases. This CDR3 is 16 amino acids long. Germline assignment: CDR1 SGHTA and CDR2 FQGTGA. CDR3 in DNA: TGTGCCAGCAGCTTAAATGGCGGGAGGGCCAAAGATACGCAGTATTTT. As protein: CASSLNGGRAKDTQYF.

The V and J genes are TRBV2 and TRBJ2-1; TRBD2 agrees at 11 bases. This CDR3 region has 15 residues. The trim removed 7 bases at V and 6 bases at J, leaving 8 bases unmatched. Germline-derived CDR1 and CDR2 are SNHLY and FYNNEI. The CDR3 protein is CASIPGLAAFNEQFF. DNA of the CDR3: TGTGCCAGCATCCCGGGACTAGCGGCCTTCAATGAGCAGTTCTTC.